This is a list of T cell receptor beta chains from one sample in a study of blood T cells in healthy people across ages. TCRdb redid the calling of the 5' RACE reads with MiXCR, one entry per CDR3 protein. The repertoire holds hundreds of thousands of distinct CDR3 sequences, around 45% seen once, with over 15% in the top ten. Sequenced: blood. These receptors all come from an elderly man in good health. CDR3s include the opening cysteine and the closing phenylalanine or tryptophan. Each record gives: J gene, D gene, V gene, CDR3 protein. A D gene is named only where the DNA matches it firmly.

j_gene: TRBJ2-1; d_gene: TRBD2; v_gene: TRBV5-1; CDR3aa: CASSESSGGAGRNEQFF
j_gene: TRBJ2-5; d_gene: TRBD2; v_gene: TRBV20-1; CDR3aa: CSARDLAGVLETQYF
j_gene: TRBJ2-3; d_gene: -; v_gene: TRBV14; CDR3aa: CASSQVVLGTQYF
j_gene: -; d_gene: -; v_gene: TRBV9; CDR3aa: CAISVGSGEETQYF
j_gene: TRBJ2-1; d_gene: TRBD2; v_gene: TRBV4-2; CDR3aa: CASSHLGLREGNEQFF
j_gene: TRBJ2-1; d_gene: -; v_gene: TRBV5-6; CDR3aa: CASSLRTYHNEQFF
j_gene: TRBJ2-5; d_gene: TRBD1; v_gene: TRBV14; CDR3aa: CASSQDGTGRFVETQYF
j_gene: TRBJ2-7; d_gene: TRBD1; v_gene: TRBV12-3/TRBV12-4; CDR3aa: CASSTDRGRSYGQYF
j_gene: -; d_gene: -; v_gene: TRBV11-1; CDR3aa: CTSSFRDEQYF
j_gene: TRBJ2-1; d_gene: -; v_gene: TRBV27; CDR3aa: CASSISLVERWKFF
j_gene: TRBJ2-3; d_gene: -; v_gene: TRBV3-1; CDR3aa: CASSRRDSTDTQYF
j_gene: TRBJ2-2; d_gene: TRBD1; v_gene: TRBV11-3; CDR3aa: CASSLQGARSGELFF
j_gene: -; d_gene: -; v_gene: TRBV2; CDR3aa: CASRPGGGEYREQYF
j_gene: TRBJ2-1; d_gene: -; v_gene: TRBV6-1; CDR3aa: CASSGRASSYNEQFF
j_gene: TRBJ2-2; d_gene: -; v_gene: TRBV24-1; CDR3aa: CATSDFGRNTGELFF
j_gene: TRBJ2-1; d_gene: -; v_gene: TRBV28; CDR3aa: CASSFGSGTINEQFF
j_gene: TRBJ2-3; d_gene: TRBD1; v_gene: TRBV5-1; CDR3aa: CASSLEGAPPDTQYF
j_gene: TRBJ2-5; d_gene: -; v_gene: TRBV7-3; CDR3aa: CASSPGLDNQETQYF
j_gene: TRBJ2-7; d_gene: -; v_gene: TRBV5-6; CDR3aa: CASSLGQALYEQYF
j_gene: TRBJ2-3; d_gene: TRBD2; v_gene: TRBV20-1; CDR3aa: CSAIPAGGWSDTQYF
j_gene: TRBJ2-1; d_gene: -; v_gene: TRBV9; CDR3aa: CASSAGGSTTVNEQFF
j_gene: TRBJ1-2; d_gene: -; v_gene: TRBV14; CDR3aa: CASSPVDRFYGYTF
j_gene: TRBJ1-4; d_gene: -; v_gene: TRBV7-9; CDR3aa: CASSLDSTNEKLFF
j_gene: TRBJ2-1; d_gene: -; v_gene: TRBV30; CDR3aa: CAWSVGGGRGNEQFF
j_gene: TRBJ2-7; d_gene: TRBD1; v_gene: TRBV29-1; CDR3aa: CTRKTGETYEQYF
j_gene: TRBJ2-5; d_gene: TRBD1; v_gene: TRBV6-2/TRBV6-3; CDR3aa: CASSWDRHIETQYF
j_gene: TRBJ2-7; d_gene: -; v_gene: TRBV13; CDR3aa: CASSFVNYEQYF
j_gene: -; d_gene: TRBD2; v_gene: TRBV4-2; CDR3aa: CASSQVSSGTGDEQYF
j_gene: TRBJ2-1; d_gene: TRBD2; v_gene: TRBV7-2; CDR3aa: CASSSGTSGRGGNEQFF
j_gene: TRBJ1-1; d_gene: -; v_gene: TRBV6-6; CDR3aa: CASSYREGLAEAFF
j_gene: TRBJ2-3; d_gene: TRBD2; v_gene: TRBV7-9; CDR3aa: CASSRPGGTTSTDTQYF
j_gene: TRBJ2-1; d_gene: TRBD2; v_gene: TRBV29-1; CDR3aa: CSVEVGLAVGEQFF
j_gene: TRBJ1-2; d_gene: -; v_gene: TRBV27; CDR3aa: CASGWSLGWGYTF
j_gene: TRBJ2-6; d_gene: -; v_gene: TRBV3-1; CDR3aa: CASSRDVSGANVLTF
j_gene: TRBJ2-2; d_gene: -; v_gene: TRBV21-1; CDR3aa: CASSARLARANTGELFF
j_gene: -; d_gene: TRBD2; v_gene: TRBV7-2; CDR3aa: CASSLGTGGVETQYF
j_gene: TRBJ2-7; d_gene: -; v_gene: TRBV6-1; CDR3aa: CASSERDSLWEQYF
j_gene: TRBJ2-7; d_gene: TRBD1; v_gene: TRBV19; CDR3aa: CASSITRGPYEQYF
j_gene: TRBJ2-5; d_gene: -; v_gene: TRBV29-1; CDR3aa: CSVEVGGEETQYF
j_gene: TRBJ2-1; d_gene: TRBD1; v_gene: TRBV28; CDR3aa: CASERQGGNEQFF
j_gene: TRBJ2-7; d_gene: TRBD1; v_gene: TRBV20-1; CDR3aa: CSARNPTGGAYEQYF
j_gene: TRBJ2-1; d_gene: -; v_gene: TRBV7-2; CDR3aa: CASSPEVPGPYNEQFF
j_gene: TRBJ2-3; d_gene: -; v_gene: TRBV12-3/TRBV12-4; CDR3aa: CATEITGGTADTQYF
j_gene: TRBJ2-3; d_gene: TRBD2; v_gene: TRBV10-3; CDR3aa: CAISEFLAGPRDTQYF
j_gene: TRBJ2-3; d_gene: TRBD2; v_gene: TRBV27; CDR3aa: CASSPRLATSTDTQYF
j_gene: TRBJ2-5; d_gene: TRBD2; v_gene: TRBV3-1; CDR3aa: CAGSRGTSAREQYF
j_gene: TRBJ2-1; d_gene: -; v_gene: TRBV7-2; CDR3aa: CASSLNVGSNEQFF
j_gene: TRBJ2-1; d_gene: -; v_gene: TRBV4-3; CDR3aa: CASSQVEAGPEQFF
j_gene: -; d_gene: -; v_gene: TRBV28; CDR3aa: CASTTGGGTQYF
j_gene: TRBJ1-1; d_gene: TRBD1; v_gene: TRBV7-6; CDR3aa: CASSAVRGRMAEAFF
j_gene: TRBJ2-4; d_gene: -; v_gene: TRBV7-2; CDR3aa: CASSPEFREAKNIQYF
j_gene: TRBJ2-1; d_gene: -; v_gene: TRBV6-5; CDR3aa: CASGPYKREQFF
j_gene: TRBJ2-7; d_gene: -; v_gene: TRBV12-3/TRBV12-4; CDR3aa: CASSFDDLKSGEQYF
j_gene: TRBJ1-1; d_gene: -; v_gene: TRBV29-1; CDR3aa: CSVAPNTEAFF
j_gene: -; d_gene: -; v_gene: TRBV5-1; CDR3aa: CASSLSITGGIQETQYF